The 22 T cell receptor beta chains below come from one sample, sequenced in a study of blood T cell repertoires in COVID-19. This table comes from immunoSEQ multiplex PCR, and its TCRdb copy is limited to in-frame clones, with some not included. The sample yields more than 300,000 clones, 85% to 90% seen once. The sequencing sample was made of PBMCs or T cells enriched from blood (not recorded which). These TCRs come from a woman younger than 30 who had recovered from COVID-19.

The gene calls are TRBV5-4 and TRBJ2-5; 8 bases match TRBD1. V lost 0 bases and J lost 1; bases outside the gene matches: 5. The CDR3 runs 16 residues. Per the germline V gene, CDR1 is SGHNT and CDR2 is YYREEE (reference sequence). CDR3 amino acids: CASSLGQGALQETQYF. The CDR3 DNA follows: TGTGCCAGCAGCTTGGGGCAGGGGGCCCTCCAAGAGACCCAGTACTTC.

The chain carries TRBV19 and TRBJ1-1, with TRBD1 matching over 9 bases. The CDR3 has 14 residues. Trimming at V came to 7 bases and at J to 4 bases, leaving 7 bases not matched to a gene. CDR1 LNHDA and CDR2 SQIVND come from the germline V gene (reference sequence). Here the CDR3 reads CASTLTGGSTEAFF. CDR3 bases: TGTGCCAGTACTTTGACAGGGGGATCCACTGAAGCTTTCTTT.

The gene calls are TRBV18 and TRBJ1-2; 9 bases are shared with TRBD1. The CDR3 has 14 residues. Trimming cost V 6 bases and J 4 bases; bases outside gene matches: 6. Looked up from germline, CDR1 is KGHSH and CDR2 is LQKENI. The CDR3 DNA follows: TGTGCCAGCTCGCCGGGACAGGGTCCCTATGGCTACACCTTC. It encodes CASSPGQGPYGYTF.

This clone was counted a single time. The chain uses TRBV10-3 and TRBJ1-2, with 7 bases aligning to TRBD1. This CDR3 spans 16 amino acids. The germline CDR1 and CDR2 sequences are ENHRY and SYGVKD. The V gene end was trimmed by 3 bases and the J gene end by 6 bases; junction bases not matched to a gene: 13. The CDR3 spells CAISDPRGAGGNGYTF. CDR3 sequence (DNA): TGTGCCATCAGTGACCCCCGGGGAGCAGGGGGGAATGGCTACACCTTC.

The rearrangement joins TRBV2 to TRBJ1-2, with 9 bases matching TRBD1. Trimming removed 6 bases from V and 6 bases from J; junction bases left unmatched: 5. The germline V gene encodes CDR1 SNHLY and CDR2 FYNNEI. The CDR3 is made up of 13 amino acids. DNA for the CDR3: TGTGCCAGCAGGTCAAACAGGGGGCATGGCTACACCTTC. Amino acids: CASRSNRGHGYTF.

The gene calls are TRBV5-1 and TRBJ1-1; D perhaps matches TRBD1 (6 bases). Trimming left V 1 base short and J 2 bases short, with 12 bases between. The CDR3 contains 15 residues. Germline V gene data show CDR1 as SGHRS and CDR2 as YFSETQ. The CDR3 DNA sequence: TGCGCCAGCAGCTTGAGCAGGGGCATCAACACTGAAGCTTTCTTT. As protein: CASSLSRGINTEAFF.

Here the CDR3 DNA reads TGTGCCAGCAGTGTCCAGGGCTATGGCTACACCTTC. Its translation: CASSVQGYGYTF. The gene calls are TRBV2 and TRBJ1-2, with a tentative D call TRBD1 (5 bases). Germline values: CDR1 SNHLY, CDR2 FYNNEI. V was clipped by 4 bases and J by 4 bases, with 7 bases between them. CDR3 length: 12 residues.

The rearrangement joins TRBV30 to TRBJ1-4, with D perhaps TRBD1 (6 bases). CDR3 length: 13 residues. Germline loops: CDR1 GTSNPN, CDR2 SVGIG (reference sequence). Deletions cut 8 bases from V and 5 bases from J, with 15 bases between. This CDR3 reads CAGGGGPNEKLFF. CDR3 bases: TGTGCCGGCGGGGGGGGGCCGAATGAAAAACTGTTTTTT.

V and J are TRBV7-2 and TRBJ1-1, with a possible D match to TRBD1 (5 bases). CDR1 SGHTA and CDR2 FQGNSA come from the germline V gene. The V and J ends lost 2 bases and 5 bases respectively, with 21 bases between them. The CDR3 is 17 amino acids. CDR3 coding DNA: TGTGCCAGCAGCTTAAGCGTGTGGGCAGGGACTAGGACTGAAGCTTTCTTT. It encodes CASSLSVWAGTRTEAFF.

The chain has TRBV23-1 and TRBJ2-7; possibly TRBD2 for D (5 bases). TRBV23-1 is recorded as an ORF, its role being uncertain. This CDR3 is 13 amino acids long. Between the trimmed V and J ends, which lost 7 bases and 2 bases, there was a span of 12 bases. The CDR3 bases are TGCGCCAGCAAGAACCGACTACCCTACGAGCAGTACTTC. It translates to CASKNRLPYEQYF.

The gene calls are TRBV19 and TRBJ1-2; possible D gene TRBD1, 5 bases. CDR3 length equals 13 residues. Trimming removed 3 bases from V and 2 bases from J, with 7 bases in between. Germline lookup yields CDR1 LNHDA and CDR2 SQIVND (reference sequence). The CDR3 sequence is CASSISGNYGYTF. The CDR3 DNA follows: TGTGCCAGTAGTATCTCAGGGAACTATGGCTACACCTTC.

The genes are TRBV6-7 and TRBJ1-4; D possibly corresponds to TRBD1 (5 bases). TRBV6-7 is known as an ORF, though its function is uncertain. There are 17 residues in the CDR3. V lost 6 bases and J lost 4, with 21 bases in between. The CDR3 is CASRARSGDPYNEKLFF. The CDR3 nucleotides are TGTGCCAGCAGAGCCAGAAGCGGGGACCCCTATAATGAAAAACTGTTTTTT.

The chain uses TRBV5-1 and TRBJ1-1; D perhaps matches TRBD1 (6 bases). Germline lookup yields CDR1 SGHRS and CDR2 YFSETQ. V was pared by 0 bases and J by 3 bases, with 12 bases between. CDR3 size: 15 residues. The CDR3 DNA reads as TGCGCCAGCAGCTTGGGGCAGGGGATATACACTGAAGCTTTCTTT. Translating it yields CASSLGQGIYTEAFF.

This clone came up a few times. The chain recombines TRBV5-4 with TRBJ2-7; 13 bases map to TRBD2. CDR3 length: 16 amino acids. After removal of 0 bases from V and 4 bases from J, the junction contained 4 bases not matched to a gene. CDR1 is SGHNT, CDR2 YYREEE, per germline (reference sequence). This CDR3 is CASSLGTSGSEYEQYF. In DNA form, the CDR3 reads TGTGCCAGCAGCTTGGGGACTAGCGGGAGTGAGTACGAGCAGTACTTC.

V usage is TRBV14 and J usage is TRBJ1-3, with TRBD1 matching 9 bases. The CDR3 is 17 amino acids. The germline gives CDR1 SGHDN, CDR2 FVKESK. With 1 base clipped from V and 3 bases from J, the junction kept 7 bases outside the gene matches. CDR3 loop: CASSQAQGQGSGNTIYF. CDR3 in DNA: TGTGCCAGCAGCCAAGCTCAGGGACAGGGAAGTGGAAACACCATATATTTT. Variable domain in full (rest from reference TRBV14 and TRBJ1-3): EAGVTQFPSHSVIEKGQTVTLRCDPISGHDNLYWYRRVMGKEIKFLLHFVKESKQDESGMPNNRFLAERTGGTYSTLKVQPAELEDSGVYFCASSQAQGQGSGNTIYFGEGSWLTVV.

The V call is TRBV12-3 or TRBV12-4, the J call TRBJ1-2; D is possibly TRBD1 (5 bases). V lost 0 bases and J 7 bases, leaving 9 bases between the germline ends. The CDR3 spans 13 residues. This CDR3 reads CASSLAIRAGYTF. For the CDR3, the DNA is TGTGCCAGCAGTTTAGCGATCAGGGCTGGCTACACCTTC.

CDR3 protein: CASHPRDREKTGELFF. DNA for the CDR3: TGCGCCAGCCACCCCCGGGACAGGGAAAAAACCGGGGAGCTGTTTTTT. This chain connects TRBV10-1 to TRBJ2-2; 9 bases align to TRBD1. Trimming at V came to 8 bases and at J to 5 bases, leaving 12 bases not matched to a gene. CDR1 and CDR2 (germline): WNHNN, SYGVQD (reference sequence). This CDR3 region has 16 residues.

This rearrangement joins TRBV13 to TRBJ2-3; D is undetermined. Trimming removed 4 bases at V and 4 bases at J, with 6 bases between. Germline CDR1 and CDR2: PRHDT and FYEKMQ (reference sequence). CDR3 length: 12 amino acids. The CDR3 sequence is CASSSTPDTQYF. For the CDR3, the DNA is TGTGCCAGCAGCTCAACTCCAGATACGCAGTATTTT.

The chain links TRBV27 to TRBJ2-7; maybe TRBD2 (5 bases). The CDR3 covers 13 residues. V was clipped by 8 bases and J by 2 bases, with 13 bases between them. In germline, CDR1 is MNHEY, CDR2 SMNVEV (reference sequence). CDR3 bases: TGTGCCAGCGGAAACGGACTCACCTACGAGCAGTACTTC. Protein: CASGNGLTYEQYF.

The CDR3 reads CAWGFRANQPQHF. In DNA, the CDR3 is TGTGCCTGGGGATTTAGAGCGAATCAGCCCCAGCATTTT. The chain is built from TRBV30 and TRBJ1-5; D gene uncertain. V was cut by 5 bases and J by 4 bases, with 12 bases left in between. The CDR3 has 13 residues. Germline loops: CDR1 GTSNPN, CDR2 SVGIG (reference sequence).

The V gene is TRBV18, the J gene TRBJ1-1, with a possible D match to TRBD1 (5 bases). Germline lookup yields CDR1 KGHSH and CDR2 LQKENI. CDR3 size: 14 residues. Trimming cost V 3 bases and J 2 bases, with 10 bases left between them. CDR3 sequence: CASSPGLDNTEAFF. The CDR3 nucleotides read TGTGCCAGCTCACCGGGGCTTGACAACACTGAAGCTTTCTTT.

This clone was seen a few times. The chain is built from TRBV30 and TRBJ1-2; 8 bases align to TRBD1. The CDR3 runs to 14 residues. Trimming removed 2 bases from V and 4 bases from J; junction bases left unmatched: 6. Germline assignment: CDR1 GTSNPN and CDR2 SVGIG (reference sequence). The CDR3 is CAWSFWDRLYGYTF. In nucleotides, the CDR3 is TGTGCCTGGAGTTTCTGGGACAGGCTCTATGGCTACACCTTC.